This entry describes one TCR beta chain. Antigen specificity is unknown. CD8+CD57+ cell expansion, shown by flow cytometry, had occurred in the patients selected for sequencing. Every patient was diagnosed with severe acquired aplastic anemia. This entry comes from a study of CD8+CD57+ T cells in acquired aplastic anemia. Overall study findings and caveats: Found in both controls and patients were around 29 CD8+ CDR3 sequences. Any difference that existed in CD8+ Simpson's diversity between patients and controls was not significant.

Genomic DNA, the template, was used for profiling of the TCR beta VDJ and CDR3. TCRdb reprocessed the reads via MiXCR and lists one record per CDR3 protein. Of under 350,000 distinct CDR3 sequences detected, roughly 59% appear once; the ten largest clones hold around 1.2%. The CDR3 is 16 residues long. Per germline, CDR1 LGHDT and CDR2 YNNKEL (reference sequence). The V end lost 4 bases, the J end lost 0 bases, and 13 bases lay between the germline ends. The clonotype originates from a human donor with aplastic anemia. The chain is built from TRBV3-1 and TRBJ1-3, with unresolved D. Sequenced: sorted CD4+, CD8+, or CD8+CD57+ T cells (not recorded which) from PBMCs. The CDR3 region has the DNA TGTGCCAGCAGCCCCCGTAGCAGAAACTCTGGAAACACCATATATTTT. Translation gives CASSPRSRNSGNTIYF.